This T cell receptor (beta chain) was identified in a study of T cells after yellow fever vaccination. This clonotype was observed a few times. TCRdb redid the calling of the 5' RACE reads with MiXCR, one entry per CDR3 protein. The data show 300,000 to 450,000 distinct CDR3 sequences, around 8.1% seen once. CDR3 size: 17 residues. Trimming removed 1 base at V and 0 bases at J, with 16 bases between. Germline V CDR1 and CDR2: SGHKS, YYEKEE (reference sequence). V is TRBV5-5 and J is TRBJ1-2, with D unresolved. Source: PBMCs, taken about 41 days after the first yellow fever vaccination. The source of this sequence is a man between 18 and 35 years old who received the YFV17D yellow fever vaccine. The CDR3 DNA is TGTGCCAGCAGCTTGTTTGTCCCAGGACGGCCTAACTATGGCTACACCTTC. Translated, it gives CASSLFVPGRPNYGYTF.